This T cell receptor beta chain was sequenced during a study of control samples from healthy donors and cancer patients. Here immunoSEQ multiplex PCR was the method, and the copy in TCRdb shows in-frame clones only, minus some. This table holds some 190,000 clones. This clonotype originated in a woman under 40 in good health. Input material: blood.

The CDR3 region has the DNA TGTGCTTGCGGGGGCCGGAGCAATCAGCCCCAGCATTTT. Residues: CACGGRSNQPQHF. The rearrangement joins TRBV6-5 to TRBJ1-5; possible D gene TRBD1, 6 bases. Germline V gives CDR1 MNHEY, CDR2 SVGAGI. The CDR3 totals 13 residues.